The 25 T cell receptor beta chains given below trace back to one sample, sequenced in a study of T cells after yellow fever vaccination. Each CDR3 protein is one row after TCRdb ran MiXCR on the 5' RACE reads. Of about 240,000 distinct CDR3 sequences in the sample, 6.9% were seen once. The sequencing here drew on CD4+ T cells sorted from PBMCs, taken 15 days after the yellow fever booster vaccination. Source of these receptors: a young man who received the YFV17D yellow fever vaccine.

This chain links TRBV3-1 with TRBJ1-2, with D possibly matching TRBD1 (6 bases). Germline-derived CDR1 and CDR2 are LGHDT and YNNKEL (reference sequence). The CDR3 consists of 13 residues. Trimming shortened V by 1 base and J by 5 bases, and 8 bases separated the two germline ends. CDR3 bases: TGTGCCAGCAGCCAAGCTCAGGGGTATGGCTACACCTTC. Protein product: CASSQAQGYGYTF.

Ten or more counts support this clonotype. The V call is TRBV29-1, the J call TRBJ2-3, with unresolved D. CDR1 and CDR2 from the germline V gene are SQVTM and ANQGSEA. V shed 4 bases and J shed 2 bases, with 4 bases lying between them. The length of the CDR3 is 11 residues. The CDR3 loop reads CSVVLTDTQYF. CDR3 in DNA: TGCAGCGTTGTACTCACAGATACGCAGTATTTT.

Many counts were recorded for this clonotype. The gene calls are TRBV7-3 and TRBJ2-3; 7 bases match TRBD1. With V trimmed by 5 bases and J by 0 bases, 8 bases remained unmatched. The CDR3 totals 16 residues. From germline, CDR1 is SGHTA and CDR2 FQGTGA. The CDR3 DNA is TGTGCCAGCAGCCGAGGGGCAGGGGGTAGCACAGATACGCAGTATTTT. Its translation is CASSRGAGGSTDTQYF.

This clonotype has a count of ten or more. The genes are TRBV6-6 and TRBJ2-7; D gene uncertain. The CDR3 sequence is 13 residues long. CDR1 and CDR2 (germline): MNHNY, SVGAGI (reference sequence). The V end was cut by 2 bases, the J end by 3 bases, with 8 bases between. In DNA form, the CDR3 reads TGTGCCAGCAGTTACAGCACCGACTACGAGCAGTACTTC. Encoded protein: CASSYSTDYEQYF.

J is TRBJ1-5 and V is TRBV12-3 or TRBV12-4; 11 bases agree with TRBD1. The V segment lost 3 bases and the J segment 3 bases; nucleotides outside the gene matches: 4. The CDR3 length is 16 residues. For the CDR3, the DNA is TGTGCCAGCAGTTTGGACAGGGGGCAGGTCAATCAGCCCCAGCATTTT. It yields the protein CASSLDRGQVNQPQHF.

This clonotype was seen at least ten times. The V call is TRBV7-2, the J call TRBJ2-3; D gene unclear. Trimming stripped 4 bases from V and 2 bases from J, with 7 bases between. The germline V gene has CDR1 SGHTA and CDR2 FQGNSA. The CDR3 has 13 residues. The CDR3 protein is CASSSPYTDTQYF. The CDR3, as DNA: TGTGCCAGCAGCTCACCTTACACAGATACGCAGTATTTT.

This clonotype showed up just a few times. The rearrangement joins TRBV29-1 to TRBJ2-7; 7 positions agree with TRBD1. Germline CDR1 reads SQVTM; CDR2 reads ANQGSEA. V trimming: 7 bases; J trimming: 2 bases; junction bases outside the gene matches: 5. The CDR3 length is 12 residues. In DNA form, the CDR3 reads TGCAGCGCCTCCCAGGGGGCCTACGAGCAGTACTTC. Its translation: CSASQGAYEQYF.

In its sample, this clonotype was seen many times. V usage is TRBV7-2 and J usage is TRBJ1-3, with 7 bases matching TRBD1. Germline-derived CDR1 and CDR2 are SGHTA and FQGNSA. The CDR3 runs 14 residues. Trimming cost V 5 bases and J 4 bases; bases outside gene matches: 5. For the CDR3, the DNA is TGTGCCAGCAGCCCGGGGACAGCCGGAAACACCATATATTTT. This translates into CASSPGTAGNTIYF.

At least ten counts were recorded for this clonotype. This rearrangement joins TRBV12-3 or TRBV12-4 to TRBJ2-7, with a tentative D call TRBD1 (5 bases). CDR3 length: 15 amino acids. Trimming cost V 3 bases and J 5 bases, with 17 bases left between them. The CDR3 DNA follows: TGTGCCAGCAGTTTCTCATCAGGGTATGTGGACGAGCAGTACTTC. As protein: CASSFSSGYVDEQYF.

The CDR3 nucleotides read TGCGCCAGCAGGAGTAGCGTGTTGCGAGATACGCAGTATTTT. This codes for CASRSSVLRDTQYF. The rearrangement joins TRBV5-1 to TRBJ2-3, with D possibly being TRBD2 (5 bases). Looked up from germline, CDR1 is SGHRS and CDR2 is YFSETQ. The CDR3 covers 14 residues. Deletions cut 5 bases from V and 5 bases from J, with 15 bases between. The full variable domain, in which reference TRBV5-1 and TRBJ2-3 provide the parts outside the CDR3, is KAGVTQTPRYLIKTRGQQVTLSCSPISGHRSVSWYQQTPGQGLQFLFEYFSETQRNKGNFPGRFSGRQFSNSRSEMNVSTLELGDSALYLCASRSSVLRDTQYFGPGTRLTVL.

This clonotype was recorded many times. The CDR3 loop reads CASSPSGAPDTQYF. In DNA, the CDR3 is TGTGCCAGCTCACCTAGCGGGGCACCAGATACGCAGTATTTT. The gene calls are TRBV18 and TRBJ2-3; 8 nucleotides match TRBD2. The V and J ends lost 3 bases and 4 bases, in that order; junction bases with no gene match: 3. CDR3 length equals 14 residues. Germline-derived CDR1 and CDR2 are KGHSH and LQKENI. Full variable domain (missing parts from reference TRBV18 and TRBJ2-3): NAGVMQNPRHLVRRRGQEARLRCSPMKGHSHVYWYRQLPEEGLKFMVYLQKENIIDESGMPKERFSAEFPKEGPSILRIQQVVRGDSAAYFCASSPSGAPDTQYFGPGTRLTVL.

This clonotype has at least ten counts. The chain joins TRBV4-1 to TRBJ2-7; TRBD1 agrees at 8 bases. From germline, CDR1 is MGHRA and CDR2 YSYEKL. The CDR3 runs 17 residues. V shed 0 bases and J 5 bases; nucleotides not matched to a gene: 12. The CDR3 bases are TGCGCCAGCAGCCAAGATGGACAGGGAGACTCGTGGGACGAGCAGTACTTC. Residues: CASSQDGQGDSWDEQYF.

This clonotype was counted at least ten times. CDR3 protein: CASSLVGNTEAFF. DNA for the CDR3: TGTGCCAGCAGCTTAGTGGGAAACACTGAAGCTTTCTTT. The rearrangement links TRBV7-2 to TRBJ1-1; D uncertain. Trimming took off 1 base at V and 2 bases at J, with 5 bases between the two ends. CDR3 length equals 13 residues. The germline V gene encodes CDR1 SGHTA and CDR2 FQGNSA.

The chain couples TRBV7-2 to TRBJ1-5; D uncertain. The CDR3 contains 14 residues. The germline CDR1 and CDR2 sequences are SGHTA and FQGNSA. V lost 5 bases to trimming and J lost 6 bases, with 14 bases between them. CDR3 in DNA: TGTGCCAGCAGCCCCCGAGAGGGAAGTCAGCCCCAGCATTTT. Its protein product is CASSPREGSQPQHF. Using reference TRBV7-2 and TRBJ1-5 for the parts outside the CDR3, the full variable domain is GAGVSQSPSNKVTEKGKDVELRCDPISGHTALYWYRQSLGQGLEFLIYFQGNSAPDKSGLPSDRFSAERTGGSVSTLTIQRTQQEDSAVYLCASSPREGSQPQHFGDGTRLSIL.

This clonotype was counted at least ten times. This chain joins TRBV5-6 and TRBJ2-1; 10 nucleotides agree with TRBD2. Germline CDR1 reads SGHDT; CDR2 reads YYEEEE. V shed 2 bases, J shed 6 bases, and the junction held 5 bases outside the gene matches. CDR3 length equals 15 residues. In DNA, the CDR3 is TGTGCCAGCAGCTTCTCTAGCGGGAGTCGCAATGAGCAGTTCTTC. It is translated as CASSFSSGSRNEQFF. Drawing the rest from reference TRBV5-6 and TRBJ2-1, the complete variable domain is DAGVTQSPTHLIKTRGQQVTLRCSPKSGHDTVSWYQQALGQGPQFIFQYYEEEERQRGNFPDRFSGHQFPNYSSELNVNALLLGDSALYLCASSFSSGSRNEQFFGPGTRLTVL.

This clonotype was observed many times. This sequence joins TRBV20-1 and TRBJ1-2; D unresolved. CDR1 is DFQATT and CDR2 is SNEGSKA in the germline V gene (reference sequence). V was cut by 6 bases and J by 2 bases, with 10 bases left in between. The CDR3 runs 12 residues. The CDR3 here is CSAWWENYGYTF. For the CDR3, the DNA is TGCAGTGCCTGGTGGGAGAACTATGGCTACACCTTC.

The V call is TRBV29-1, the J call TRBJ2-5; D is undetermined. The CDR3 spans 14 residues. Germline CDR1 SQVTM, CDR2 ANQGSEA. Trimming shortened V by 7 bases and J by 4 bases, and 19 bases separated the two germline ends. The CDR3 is CSAHNLDPRETQYF. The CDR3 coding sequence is TGCAGCGCTCACAACTTGGACCCGCGAGAGACCCAGTACTTC.

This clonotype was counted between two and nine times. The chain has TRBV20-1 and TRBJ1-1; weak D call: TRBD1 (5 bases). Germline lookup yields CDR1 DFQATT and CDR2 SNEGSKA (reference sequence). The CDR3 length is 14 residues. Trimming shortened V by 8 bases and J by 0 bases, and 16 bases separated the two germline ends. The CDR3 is CSSTVQAMNTEAFF. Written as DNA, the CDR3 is TGCAGTTCGACAGTACAGGCCATGAACACTGAAGCTTTCTTT.

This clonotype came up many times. CDR3 bases: TGTGCCTGGAGTAAATGGACAGGGGGCGTCGGGGAGCTGTTTTTT. This gives the protein CAWSKWTGGVGELFF. The chain couples TRBV30 to TRBJ2-2; 11 bases line up with TRBD1. The CDR3 length is 15 residues. Trimming removed 2 bases from V and 7 bases from J; junction bases left unmatched: 6. Germline CDR1 is GTSNPN and CDR2 is SVGIG (reference sequence).

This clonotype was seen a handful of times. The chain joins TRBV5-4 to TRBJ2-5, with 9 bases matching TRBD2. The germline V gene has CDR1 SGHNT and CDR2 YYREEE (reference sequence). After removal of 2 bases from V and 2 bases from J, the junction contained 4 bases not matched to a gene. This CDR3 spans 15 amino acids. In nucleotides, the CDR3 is TGTGCCAGCAGCTTACGTAGCGGGAGACAAGAGACCCAGTACTTC. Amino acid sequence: CASSLRSGRQETQYF.

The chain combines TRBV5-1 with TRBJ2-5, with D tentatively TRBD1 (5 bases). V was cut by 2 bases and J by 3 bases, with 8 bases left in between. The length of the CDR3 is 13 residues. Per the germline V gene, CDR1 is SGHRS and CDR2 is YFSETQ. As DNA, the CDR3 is TGCGCCAGCAGCTTCCAGACAGAAGAGACCCAGTACTTC. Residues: CASSFQTEETQYF. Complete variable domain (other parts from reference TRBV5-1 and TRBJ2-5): KAGVTQTPRYLIKTRGQQVTLSCSPISGHRSVSWYQQTPGQGLQFLFEYFSETQRNKGNFPGRFSGRQFSNSRSEMNVSTLELGDSALYLCASSFQTEETQYFGPGTRLLVL.

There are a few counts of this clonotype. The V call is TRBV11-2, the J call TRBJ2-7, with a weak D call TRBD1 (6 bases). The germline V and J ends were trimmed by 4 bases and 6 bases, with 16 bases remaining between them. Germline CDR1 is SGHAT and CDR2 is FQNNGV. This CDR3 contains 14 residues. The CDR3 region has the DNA TGTGCCAGCAGCTCCCAGGGGCGAGGTAGCGAGCAGTACTTC. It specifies CASSSQGRGSEQYF.

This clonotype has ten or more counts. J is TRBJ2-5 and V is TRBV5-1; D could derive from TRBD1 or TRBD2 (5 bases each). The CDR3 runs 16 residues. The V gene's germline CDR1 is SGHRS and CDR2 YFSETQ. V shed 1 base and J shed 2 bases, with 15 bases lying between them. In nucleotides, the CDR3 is TGCGCCAGCAGCTTGTTCGCAGGGACCCGACAAGAGACCCAGTACTTC. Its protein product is CASSLFAGTRQETQYF.

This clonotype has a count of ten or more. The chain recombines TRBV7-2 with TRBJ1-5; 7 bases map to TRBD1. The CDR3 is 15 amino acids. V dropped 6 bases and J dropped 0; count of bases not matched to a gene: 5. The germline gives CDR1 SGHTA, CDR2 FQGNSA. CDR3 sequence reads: CASSLTGPSNQPQHF. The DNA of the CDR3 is TGTGCCAGCAGTCTGACAGGGCCTAGCAATCAGCCCCAGCATTTT.

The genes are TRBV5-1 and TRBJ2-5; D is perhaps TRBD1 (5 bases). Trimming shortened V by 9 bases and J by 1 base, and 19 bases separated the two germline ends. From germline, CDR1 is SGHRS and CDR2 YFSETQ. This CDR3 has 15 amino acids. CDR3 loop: CANAPFDSFQETQYF. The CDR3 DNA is TGCGCCAATGCCCCCTTCGACAGTTTCCAAGAGACCCAGTACTTC.